This entry describes one T cell receptor beta chain. Its antigen specificity is not known. Base qualities were left out, and no much larger clone turns up one base away. Libraries came from the immunoSEQ multiplex PCR assay. The TCRbeta CDR3 region and adjacent sequences were amplified and sequenced from pancreatic genomic DNA. Per the original workflow: Productive clonality and productive rearrangement counts were measured along with repertoire diversity, which was expressed as a mean normalized Shannon-Wiener index. The nonparametric Mann-Whitney U test was used to compare repertoire metrics between controls and chronic pancreatitis. Shared clonotypes were defined as CDR3beta sequences with identical amino acid composition and length across subjects. Drawn from immuneACCESS, this table holds only the in-frame rearrangements with V and J called that TCRdb kept. Clones are partly lost; checked studies trace under half to an unresolved V gene and leave the rest unexplained. V and J calls and clone size are copied from that table; D and trimming were computed from the DNA. The sample table contains roughly 13,000 clones; only one count was recorded for roughly 80% of them. The ten largest make up 14% of the sample.

Pancreas tissue with chronic pancreatitis was obtained from patients having total pancreatectomy with islet autotransplantation (TPIAT). No known history of diabetes was present in the included chronic pancreatitis patients. For TCRbeta sequencing, genomic DNA was pulled straight from bulk pancreas tissue, skipping any T cell sorting. At two US centers, pancreas tissues from patients and organ donors were collected on a consecutive basis. These data come from a study of immune characteristics of hereditary and idiopathic chronic pancreatitis. Context from the whole study: Local pancreatic immune cells and TCRbeta repertoires were profiled in hereditary and idiopathic chronic pancreatitis and were compared with control organ donor pancreases. Minimal in vitro experimental manipulation of pancreas-infiltrating T cells was the reason the gDNA-based approach was selected. In total, 4 or 5 control pancreases, about seven hereditary chronic pancreatitis pancreases and roughly 6 idiopathic chronic pancreatitis pancreases underwent TCRbeta sequencing.

The study at large found these results: Differences in Vbeta-Jbeta gene family usage, including TRBV10, TRBV19, TRBV23 and TRBV5, were found between hereditary and idiopathic chronic pancreatitis. Because patient tissue could only be obtained at the time of TPIAT, differences in disease duration may have influenced the immune findings. Compared with controls, TCRbeta repertoire diversity was significantly higher and clonality was lower in both chronic pancreatitis groups. Chronic pancreatitis caused by alcohol use was excluded from the study. Among around 14 chronic pancreatitis patients, the number of productive TCR rearrangements showed a positive correlation with disease severity scores.

The cysteine opens and the phenylalanine closes a CDR3 of 19 amino acids. Here the CDR3 DNA is all that survives: 57 bases in frame from base 1. From the germline V gene, CDR1 is SGHTA and CDR2 is FQGTGA. Compared with germline, V lacks 0 bases and J lacks 4 bases; bases without a gene match: 11. Specimen: pancreas tissue with hereditary chronic pancreatitis. The chain is encoded by TRBV7-3 joined to TRBJ2-1; 11 bases in the middle match TRBD2. The source of this sequence is a human donor with chronic pancreatitis. The DNA is as follows: TGTGCCAGCAGCTTAACTGGGACTAGCGGCGATTTGGCTTACAATGAGCAGTTCTTC. Its coded protein is CASSLTGTSGDLAYNEQFF.